The next 20 T cell receptor beta chains were all read from a single sample in a study of blood T cell repertoires in COVID-19. Data came from immunoSEQ multiplex PCR; TCRdb stores just in-frame clones and leaves some out. The data contain over 200,000 clones, 87% of them seen just once; the ten biggest clones take up 1.9%. The sample consisted of peripheral blood. These receptors came from a man between 35 and 55 years old with active or convalescent COVID-19.

V and J are TRBV28 and TRBJ1-6, with 8 bases identical to TRBD1. CDR1 MDHEN and CDR2 SYDVKM come from the germline V gene. J lost 3 bases, V lost 2 bases, and 3 bases had no gene match. The CDR3 runs 16 residues. The CDR3 DNA follows: TGTGCCAGCAGTTTAGGACAGGGTCTCTATAATTCACCCCTCCACTTT. It codes for CASSLGQGLYNSPLHF.

CDR3 DNA sequence: TGTGCCAGCAGCGATAGCTCGAGCTCCTACGAGCAGTACTTC. Its protein product is CASSDSSSSYEQYF. The chain couples TRBV2 to TRBJ2-7; D ambiguous. The CDR3 totals 14 residues. Per germline, CDR1 SNHLY and CDR2 FYNNEI. V shed 6 bases and J shed 0 bases, with 12 bases lying between them.

The chain's CDR3 is CASSFGGLAYEQYF. The CDR3 coding sequence is TGCGCCAGCAGCTTCGGGGGGCTGGCCTACGAGCAGTACTTC. The genes are TRBV5-1 and TRBJ2-7, with D tentatively TRBD2 (7 bases). The CDR3 totals 14 residues. Germline assignment: CDR1 SGHRS and CDR2 YFSETQ. Trimming took 2 bases from V and 2 from J, leaving 11 bases between them.

This sequence joins TRBV6-1 and TRBJ2-1, with a weak D call TRBD2 (6 bases). The length of the CDR3 is 15 residues. The V end was cut by 1 base, the J end by 7 bases, with 14 bases between. Germline CDR1 reads MNHNS; CDR2 reads SASEGT. As DNA, the CDR3 is TGTGCCAGCAGTGAAGTTGGGACTGAATCGAATGAGCAGTTCTTC. Translated: CASSEVGTESNEQFF.

The rearrangement uses TRBV19 and TRBJ1-1; the match to TRBD1 covers 8 bases. J was trimmed by 5 bases and V by 7 bases; bases with no gene match: 12. CDR1 and CDR2 from the germline V gene are LNHDA and SQIVND (reference sequence). The CDR3 runs 15 residues. CDR3 coding DNA: TGTGCCAGTACAACACCGACCGGGGACAGGACTGAAGCTTTCTTT. Its protein is CASTTPTGDRTEAFF.

The CDR3 DNA is TGTGCCAGCAACCCTTTCCAGGGCGTCACAGATACGCAGTATTTT. This sequence encodes CASNPFQGVTDTQYF. The V and J genes are TRBV6-6 and TRBJ2-3; maybe TRBD1 (5 bases). Germline-derived CDR1 and CDR2 are MNHNY and SVGAGI (reference sequence). V lost 7 bases to trimming and J lost 2 bases, with 16 bases between them. The CDR3 is 15 residues long.

The gene calls are TRBV4-1 and TRBJ1-6; D not resolved. Trimming left V 1 base short and J 5 bases short, with 15 bases between. The CDR3 is 17 amino acids. Per the germline V gene, CDR1 is MGHRA and CDR2 is YSYEKL. CDR3 sequence: CASSQGPGRGNNSPLHF. CDR3 sequence (DNA): TGCGCCAGCAGCCAAGGCCCGGGGAGAGGGAATAATTCACCCCTCCACTTT.

This chain connects TRBV21-1 to TRBJ1-2. TRBV21-1 is a pseudogene segment. The CDR3 sequence is 14 residues long. In nucleotides, the CDR3 is TGTGCCGGGGGGACGGATCTCGCCGAATATGGCTACACCTTC. Protein sequence: CAGGTDLAEYGYTF.

The chain carries TRBV4-1 and TRBJ2-7; TRBD1 is a possible D gene (5 bases). Germline-derived CDR1 and CDR2 are MGHRA and YSYEKL. Trimming pared 1 base from V and 6 bases from J, leaving 13 bases between. This CDR3 has 14 amino acids. CDR3 sequence: CASSQGAGFAEQYF. CDR3 in DNA: TGCGCCAGCAGCCAAGGGGCAGGGTTTGCCGAGCAGTACTTC.

The gene calls are TRBV10-3 and TRBJ1-5, with D unresolved. V dropped 0 bases and J dropped 7 bases, with 19 bases sitting between them. From germline, CDR1 is ENHRY and CDR2 SYGVKD. The CDR3 is 17 amino acids. The CDR3, as DNA: TGTGCCATCAGTGAGTCGAACGGACTACGGGCGGGGCAGCCCCAGCATTTT. Translated: CAISESNGLRAGQPQHF.

This chain connects TRBV7-2 to TRBJ1-5, with a tentative D call TRBD1 (5 bases). The CDR3 is 16 amino acids. Trimming cost V 1 base and J 1 base, with 11 bases left between them. Germline loops: CDR1 SGHTA, CDR2 FQGNSA. As DNA, the CDR3 is TGTGCCAGCAGCTTAGGGAGGGGTATGAGCAATCAGCCCCAGCATTTT. Its translation is CASSLGRGMSNQPQHF.

The DNA for the CDR3 is TGTGCCAGCAGTAAAAGGACTAGCGGTAGCACAGATACGCAGTATTTT. This encodes CASSKRTSGSTDTQYF. The V and J genes are TRBV6-6 and TRBJ2-3, with 10 bases lining up with TRBD2. This CDR3 has 16 amino acids. With 5 bases clipped from V and 0 bases from J, the junction kept 5 bases outside the gene matches. Germline values: CDR1 MNHNY, CDR2 SVGAGI (reference sequence).

CDR3 nucleotides: TGTGCCAGCAGCTTATATGGACAGGGGGCAGGCGGGGAGCTGTTTTTT. Protein sequence: CASSLYGQGAGGELFF. The chain recombines TRBV7-3 with TRBJ2-2; 11 bases are a match to TRBD1. V gave up 2 bases and J gave up 7 bases; unmatched junction bases: 6. The CDR3 spans 16 residues. The V gene's germline CDR1 is SGHTA and CDR2 FQGTGA. The variable domain in full, with the rest retrieved from reference TRBV7-3 and TRBJ2-2, is GAGVSQTPSNKVTEKGKYVELRCDPISGHTALYWYRQSLGQGPEFLIYFQGTGAADDSGLPNDRFFAVRPEGSVSTLKIQRTERGDSAVYLCASSLYGQGAGGELFFGEGSRLTVL.

The V call is TRBV19, the J call TRBJ2-1, with 8 bases identical to TRBD2. Germline V gives CDR1 LNHDA, CDR2 SQIVND (reference sequence). This CDR3 is built from 14 residues. The CDR3 here is CASRGGPFYNEQFF. In DNA, the CDR3 is TGTGCTAGCCGGGGGGGGCCATTCTACAATGAGCAGTTCTTC.

The gene calls are TRBV18 and TRBJ1-5, with D unresolved. Trimming shortened V by 2 bases and J by 4 bases, and 9 bases separated the two germline ends. This CDR3 is built from 14 residues. CDR1 and CDR2 (germline): KGHSH, LQKENI. CDR3: CASSPGQVNQPQHF. The CDR3 DNA is TGTGCCAGCTCACCAGGCCAGGTTAATCAGCCCCAGCATTTT.

The rearrangement joins TRBV29-1 to TRBJ1-4; D is uncertain. CDR3 length: 14 residues. Per the germline V gene, CDR1 is SQVTM and CDR2 is ANQGSEA. Trimming stripped 1 base from V and 8 bases from J, with 14 bases between. CDR3 sequence (DNA): TGCAGCGTTGAAGCGGGTCTTGCGGAGGAAAAACTGTTTTTT. Its protein is CSVEAGLAEEKLFF.

The chain is built from TRBV11-2 and TRBJ2-5; 11 bases fit TRBD2. CDR1 and CDR2 (germline): SGHAT, FQNNGV. J lost 3 bases, V lost 0 bases, and 6 bases had no gene match. The CDR3 is made up of 17 amino acids. Here the CDR3 reads CASSLDPLGLAEETQYF. DNA for the CDR3: TGTGCCAGCAGCTTAGATCCTCTGGGACTAGCGGAAGAGACCCAGTACTTC.

V gene TRBV7-9 combines with J gene TRBJ2-2, with D possibly matching TRBD2 (5 bases). Germline CDR1 is SEHNR and CDR2 is FQNEAQ (reference sequence). V was pared by 3 bases and J by 1 base, with 6 bases between. There are 14 residues in the CDR3. The CDR3 here is CASSFGLNTGELFF. Here the CDR3 DNA reads TGTGCCAGCAGCTTCGGACTGAACACCGGGGAGCTGTTTTTT.

The genes are TRBV28 and TRBJ1-1, with D hard to call. This CDR3 contains 12 residues. Per the germline V gene, CDR1 is MDHEN and CDR2 is SYDVKM. Trimming left V 11 bases short and J 5 bases short, with 15 bases between. CDR3 residues: CACATDVTEAFF. In DNA, the CDR3 is TGTGCCTGCGCTACTGATGTGACTGAAGCTTTCTTT.

This rearrangement joins TRBV27 to TRBJ2-1; tentatively, D is TRBD2 (6 bases). V was shortened by 1 base and J by 8 bases, with 15 bases between the two germline ends. The CDR3 is made up of 15 amino acids. Germline CDR1 and CDR2: MNHEY and SMNVEV (reference sequence). The CDR3 DNA is TGTGCCAGCAGTTTATTGAGGGAGGCCCTCCATGAGCAGTTCTTC. Amino acid sequence: CASSLLREALHEQFF.